The 27 T cell receptor beta chains presented below share a single source sample, sequenced in a study of cytomegalovirus exposure and HLA in healthy donors. PCR involved 60 Vbeta and 13 Jbeta primers. Method: immunoSEQ multiplex PCR; TCRdb's copy keeps in-frame clones and lacks some. This sample has some 57,000 clones; about 50% occur once, and the top ten carry about 10%. The sample taken for sequencing was PBMCs. These receptors were obtained from a human donor in good health.

This clone is a singleton in its sample. V gene TRBV30 combines with J gene TRBJ2-7; a possible D gene is TRBD2 (7 bases). CDR3 length: 14 residues. Germline V lookup: CDR1 GTSNPN, CDR2 SVGIG (reference sequence). Trimming shortened V by 5 bases and J by 7 bases, and 21 bases separated the two germline ends. The CDR3 DNA reads as TGTGCCTGGGGGAGGGGCAGGGGTCCGGGGGAGCAGTACTTC. It yields the protein CAWGRGRGPGEQYF.

This clone has just a few counts. The rearrangement joins TRBV30 to TRBJ2-5; no clear D gene. The CDR3 is 11 amino acids. Looked up from germline, CDR1 is GTSNPN and CDR2 is SVGIG (reference sequence). V was cut by 3 bases and J by 4 bases, with 6 bases left in between. This chain's CDR3 is CAWSPGETQYF. In DNA, the CDR3 is TGTGCCTGGAGCCCAGGAGAGACCCAGTACTTC.

There are a few counts of this clone. The rearrangement links TRBV2 to TRBJ2-1; TRBD2 agrees at 15 bases. From germline, CDR1 is SNHLY and CDR2 FYNNEI. V lost 4 bases to trimming and J lost 6 bases; unmatched junction nucleotides: 1. This CDR3 has 15 residues. CDR3 in amino acids: CASSGTSGGGNEQFF. CDR3 coding DNA: TGTGCCAGCAGTGGGACTAGCGGGGGGGGCAATGAGCAGTTCTTC.

The chain joins TRBV7-6 to TRBJ2-5; weak D call: TRBD2 (6 bases). There are 12 residues in the CDR3. Germline CDR1 reads SGHVS; CDR2 reads FNYEAQ. Trimming left V 0 bases short and J 7 bases short, with 6 bases between. CDR3 sequence reads: CASSLARGTQYF. The CDR3 DNA is TGTGCCAGCAGCTTAGCGCGGGGGACCCAGTACTTC.

V gene TRBV6-1 combines with J gene TRBJ2-1; 12 nucleotides agree with TRBD2. The CDR3 length is 17 residues. The V segment lost 2 bases and the J segment 2 bases; nucleotides outside the gene matches: 4. Germline loops: CDR1 MNHNS, CDR2 SASEGT. This CDR3 reads CASSELGTSGPYNEQFF. The CDR3 region has the DNA TGTGCCAGCAGTGAACTAGGGACTAGCGGGCCCTACAATGAGCAGTTCTTC.

This chain connects TRBV19 to TRBJ2-5; TRBD1 agrees at 12 bases. Germline values: CDR1 LNHDA, CDR2 SQIVND (reference sequence). J gave up 5 bases and V 5 bases, and 6 bases lay outside the gene matches. CDR3 length equals 15 residues. The CDR3 sequence is CASSVGTGGFETQYF. The CDR3, as DNA: TGTGCCAGTAGTGTCGGGACAGGGGGCTTCGAGACCCAGTACTTC.

In its sample, this clone was seen a few times. This chain joins TRBV15 and TRBJ1-2; 8 bases line up with TRBD1. The ends lost 3 bases at V and 6 bases at J; junction bases unmatched: 6. Germline CDR1 reads LNHNV; CDR2 reads YYDKDF (reference sequence). The CDR3 length is 14 residues. In DNA, the CDR3 is TGTGCCACCAGCAGGATACAGGGGGTCGATGGCTACACCTTC. Translated: CATSRIQGVDGYTF.

This clone was recorded a few times. The chain carries TRBV9 and TRBJ2-2; 12 nucleotides line up with TRBD2. The trim removed 0 bases at V and 7 bases at J, leaving 4 bases unmatched. Per the germline V gene, CDR1 is SGDLS and CDR2 is YYNGEE. The CDR3 sequence is 16 residues long. The CDR3 nucleotides read TGTGCCAGCAGCGTAGTTCCTAGCGGGGGGGACGGGGAGCTGTTTTTT. Its translation is CASSVVPSGGDGELFF.

The genes are TRBV5-1 and TRBJ1-1; 7 bases are shared with TRBD1. V trimming: 4 bases; J trimming: 1 base; junction bases outside the gene matches: 10. Germline V CDR1 and CDR2: SGHRS, YFSETQ. The CDR3 totals 16 residues. CDR3 region: CASSPTGTVPNTEAFF. In DNA, the CDR3 is TGCGCCAGCAGCCCCACCGGGACAGTCCCGAACACTGAAGCTTTCTTT.

The CDR3 sequence: CASSKTGQYGYTF. For the CDR3, the DNA is TGTGCCAGCAGCAAGACAGGGCAATATGGCTACACCTTC. V usage is TRBV11-2 and J usage is TRBJ1-2; TRBD1 matches 7 bases. The V gene's germline CDR1 is SGHAT and CDR2 FQNNGV. V was clipped by 5 bases and J by 5 bases; unmatched bases: 5. This CDR3 is 13 amino acids long.

This clone was seen a few times. This chain connects TRBV20-1 to TRBJ1-1; 7 bases are shared with TRBD1. The ends lost 6 bases at V and 10 bases at J; junction bases unmatched: 5. The CDR3 runs 10 residues. Germline V lookup: CDR1 DFQATT, CDR2 SNEGSKA (reference sequence). The chain's CDR3 is CSALDRRAFF. CDR3 in DNA: TGCAGTGCCCTGGACAGGAGAGCTTTCTTT.

The rearrangement links TRBV5-1 to TRBJ1-5; TRBD1 matches 8 bases. Germline V gene data show CDR1 as SGHRS and CDR2 as YFSETQ. V lost 0 bases and J lost 0; bases outside the gene matches: 2. The CDR3 consists of 16 residues. This chain's CDR3 is CASSLGTGTSNQPQHF. The CDR3 coding sequence is TGCGCCAGCAGCTTGGGGACAGGGACTAGCAATCAGCCCCAGCATTTT.

V gene TRBV2 combines with J gene TRBJ1-3; no firm D call. Germline V gives CDR1 SNHLY, CDR2 FYNNEI. This CDR3 comprises 13 residues. The germline V and J ends were trimmed by 7 bases and 4 bases, with 11 bases remaining between them. CDR3 in amino acids: CASKSSYGNTIYF. Written as DNA, the CDR3 is TGTGCCAGCAAATCGTCCTACGGAAACACCATATATTTT.

This sequence joins TRBV6-5 and TRBJ1-2; 10 nucleotides match TRBD1. The CDR3 length is 16 residues. Germline V gene lookup returns CDR1 MNHEY and CDR2 SVGAGI. With 2 bases clipped from V and 5 bases from J, the junction kept 8 bases outside the gene matches. The CDR3 nucleotides read TGTGCCAGCAGTTACACCTGGGACAGGGGTATTTATGGCTACACCTTC. Residues: CASSYTWDRGIYGYTF.

V and J are TRBV27 and TRBJ2-5, with a weak D call TRBD2 (5 bases). V was cut by 4 bases and J by 4 bases, with 19 bases left in between. In germline, CDR1 is MNHEY, CDR2 SMNVEV (reference sequence). CDR3 length: 16 residues. The CDR3 loop is CASSSTIRDRVETQYF. The DNA of the CDR3 is TGTGCCAGCAGTTCCACGATACGGGATAGAGTAGAGACCCAGTACTTC.

The CDR3 sequence: CASSMASNQPQHF. DNA of the CDR3: TGTGCCAGTAGTATGGCTAGCAATCAGCCCCAGCATTTT. The chain couples TRBV19 to TRBJ1-5; D call uncertain. The V gene lost 3 bases and the J gene lost 0 bases, with 3 bases spanning the gap. Germline assignment: CDR1 LNHDA and CDR2 SQIVND (reference sequence). CDR3 length equals 13 residues.

V is TRBV15 and J is TRBJ1-1; D is perhaps TRBD1 (5 bases). The CDR3 runs to 15 residues. The V gene lost 1 base and the J gene lost 1 base, with 10 bases spanning the gap. CDR1 is LNHNV, CDR2 YYDKDF, per germline (reference sequence). The CDR3 sequence: CATSRGGHGNTEAFF. The CDR3 DNA sequence: TGTGCCACCAGCAGAGGAGGACATGGGAACACTGAAGCTTTCTTT.

This clone came up a few times. The chain combines TRBV7-2 with TRBJ2-3; D gene unclear. Trimming took 3 bases from V and 0 from J, leaving 10 bases between them. CDR3 size: 15 residues. The germline CDR1 and CDR2 sequences are SGHTA and FQGNSA. CDR3 sequence: CASSLGTQSTDTQYF. The CDR3 coding sequence is TGTGCCAGCAGCTTGGGCACCCAAAGCACAGATACGCAGTATTTT.

This chain joins TRBV30 and TRBJ1-5; no definite D call. Trimming took 2 bases from V and 5 from J, leaving 10 bases between them. This CDR3 has 13 residues. CDR1 is GTSNPN, CDR2 SVGIG, per germline (reference sequence). CDR3 nucleotide sequence: TGTGCCTGGAGTTACAGTAAGGATCAGCCCCAGCATTTT. Protein: CAWSYSKDQPQHF. Full variable domain (missing parts from reference TRBV30 and TRBJ1-5): SQTIHQWPATLVQPVGSPLSLECTVEGTSNPNLYWYRQAAGRGLQLLFYSVGIGQISSEVPQNLSASRPQDRQFILSSKKLLLSDSGFYLCAWSYSKDQPQHFGDGTRLSIL.

The table lists this clone with a count of one. The genes are TRBV5-5 and TRBJ1-2; 7 nucleotides line up with TRBD1. V lost 0 bases and J lost 0; bases outside the gene matches: 8. Germline loops: CDR1 SGHKS, CDR2 YYEKEE (reference sequence). This CDR3 is 17 amino acids long. DNA for the CDR3: TGTGCCAGCAGCTTGGAAGTCAGGGGGATCACTAACTATGGCTACACCTTC. It codes for CASSLEVRGITNYGYTF.

To note about this clone: The junction departs from germline at one end; a sequencing error may be responsible. This chain uses TRBV5-1 with TRBJ2-7, with unresolved D. The CDR3 extends over 12 amino acids. CDR1 is SGHRS and CDR2 is YFSETQ in the germline V gene. The CDR3 spells CASSLNQREQYF. DNA for the CDR3: TGCGCAAGCAGCTTGAATCAGCGCGAGCAGTACTTC.

The chain uses TRBV6-5 and TRBJ1-3; no clear D gene. The CDR3 covers 15 residues. V was cut by 6 bases and J by 4 bases, with 16 bases left in between. Germline lookup yields CDR1 MNHEY and CDR2 SVGAGI. CDR3 region: CASRPRTAGGNTIYF. Here the CDR3 DNA reads TGTGCCAGCAGACCCCGTACTGCAGGCGGAAACACCATATATTTT.

V gene TRBV5-1 combines with J gene TRBJ2-7; 9 bases match TRBD1. With V trimmed by 6 bases and J by 2 bases, 9 bases remained unmatched. CDR3 length: 15 amino acids. Germline-derived CDR1 and CDR2 are SGHRS and YFSETQ. The CDR3: CASNGQGNRAYEQYF. CDR3 DNA: TGCGCCAGCAACGGACAGGGGAACAGAGCCTACGAGCAGTACTTC.

The rearrangement uses TRBV13 and TRBJ2-4, with 9 bases aligning to TRBD2. CDR3 length: 18 residues. Trimming took 1 base from V and 2 from J; bases not matched to a gene: 9. Germline V gene sequence: CDR1 PRHDT, CDR2 FYEKMQ (reference sequence). The DNA for the CDR3 is TGTGCCAGCAGCTTAGCGCGGGGGGGCCGTTGGACCAAAAACATTCAGTACTTC. Translated, it gives CASSLARGGRWTKNIQYF.

The chain recombines TRBV7-3 with TRBJ2-7; TRBD2 is a possible D gene (6 bases). The ends were cut back, 2 bases at V and 0 bases at J, with 11 bases in the middle. The V gene's germline CDR1 is SGHTA and CDR2 FQGTGA. This CDR3 comprises 15 residues. DNA for the CDR3: TGTGCCAGCAGCTTAGGAGGGGCGGGCTCCTACGAGCAGTACTTC. This gives the protein CASSLGGAGSYEQYF.

The V and J genes are TRBV10-3 and TRBJ2-7, with D possibly being TRBD2 (6 bases). The V and J ends lost 8 bases and 0 bases respectively, with 11 bases between them. The CDR3 has 13 residues. Germline V gene sequence: CDR1 ENHRY, CDR2 SYGVKD. For the CDR3, the DNA is TGTGCCATCGGGGGGAAGGACTCCTACGAGCAGTACTTC. Translated, it gives CAIGGKDSYEQYF.

The chain joins TRBV27 to TRBJ2-1; 8 bases fit TRBD2. The junction had 12 bases not matched to a gene; V was cut back by 2 bases and J by 9 bases. Germline V gene sequence: CDR1 MNHEY, CDR2 SMNVEV (reference sequence). The CDR3 has 16 amino acids. CDR3: CASSLGVAGGLGEQFF. The CDR3 DNA is TGTGCCAGCAGTTTAGGAGTGGCGGGGGGCCTAGGTGAGCAGTTCTTC.